These 29 T cell receptor beta chains originate from one sample sequenced in a study of blood T cell repertoires in COVID-19. Method: immunoSEQ multiplex PCR; TCRdb's copy keeps in-frame clones and lacks some. Here the sample spans approximately 270,000 clones, around 88% being singletons. Sequences were obtained from peripheral blood. The receptors originated from a man aged 25 to 40 with acute or convalescent COVID-19.

This clone was recorded once. This chain connects TRBV30 to TRBJ1-1; D is unresolved. This CDR3 contains 14 residues. With 4 bases removed from V and 5 bases from J, the gap between germline ends came to 17 bases. The V gene's germline CDR1 is GTSNPN and CDR2 SVGIG (reference sequence). The CDR3, as DNA: TGTGCCTGGACAGGCCATGGAGGGTGGACTGAAGCTTTCTTT. Amino acids: CAWTGHGGWTEAFF.

The chain couples TRBV3-1 (or the pseudogene TRBV3-2) to TRBJ1-6, with D uncertain. The CDR3 runs 16 residues. Deletions cut 4 bases from V and 10 bases from J, with 20 bases between. Germline V gene lookup returns CDR1 LGHDT and CDR2 YNNKEL (reference sequence). The CDR3 loop is CASSPRGGSRNSPLHF. The CDR3 bases are TGTGCCAGCAGCCCCCGGGGAGGGAGTAGAAACTCACCCCTCCACTTT.

The chain carries TRBV7-9 and TRBJ2-5; possible D gene TRBD1, 7 bases. Trimming pared 6 bases from V and 7 bases from J, leaving 18 bases between. The CDR3 runs to 14 residues. CDR1 is SEHNR, CDR2 FQNEAQ, per germline (reference sequence). CDR3 loop: CASRPQGGYGTQYF. CDR3 nucleotide sequence: TGTGCCAGCAGACCCCAGGGGGGTTATGGGACCCAGTACTTC.

The chain carries TRBV3-1 (or the pseudogene TRBV3-2) and TRBJ2-2; a weak D match, TRBD1 (5 bases). V shed 6 bases and J shed 4 bases, with 15 bases lying between them. CDR3 length: 15 amino acids. Germline assignment: CDR1 LGHDT and CDR2 YNNKEL (reference sequence). The CDR3 DNA sequence: TGTGCCAGCAGTGCTTGGGGCATTTCCACCGGGGAGCTGTTTTTT. This codes for CASSAWGISTGELFF.

This chain connects TRBV10-2 to TRBJ2-7; the D gene is possibly TRBD2 (5 bases). V was shortened by 0 bases and J by 2 bases, with 8 bases between the two germline ends. Germline assignment: CDR1 WSHSY and CDR2 SAAADI. The length of the CDR3 is 14 residues. CDR3: CASSESGITYEQYF. CDR3 sequence (DNA): TGCGCCAGCAGTGAGTCCGGGATTACCTACGAGCAGTACTTC.

The CDR3 spells CSASPGNAYNEQFF. The CDR3 DNA is TGCAGTGCTAGTCCGGGGAATGCCTACAATGAGCAGTTCTTC. The chain couples TRBV20-1 to TRBJ2-1; the D gene is possibly TRBD2 (5 bases). Trimming removed 3 bases from V and 2 bases from J, with 11 bases in between. CDR1 DFQATT and CDR2 SNEGSKA come from the germline V gene (reference sequence). The CDR3 is made up of 14 amino acids.

V and J are TRBV9 and TRBJ2-3; the match to TRBD2 covers 12 bases. The J segment lost 6 bases and the V segment lost 0 bases, leaving 8 bases of the junction unmatched. The CDR3 contains 17 residues. Germline loops: CDR1 SGDLS, CDR2 YYNGEE. As DNA, the CDR3 is TGTGCCAGCAGCGTAGGACTAGCGGGAGTAGTAATTGATACGCAGTATTTT. This translates into CASSVGLAGVVIDTQYF.

The chain employs TRBV19 and TRBJ2-1; D ambiguous. V lost 5 bases, J lost 1 base, and 18 bases lay in between. Per the germline V gene, CDR1 is LNHDA and CDR2 is SQIVND (reference sequence). This CDR3 spans 17 amino acids. The CDR3 sequence: CASSRLNDFHSYNEQFF. DNA for the CDR3: TGTGCCAGTAGTCGGCTCAACGACTTCCATTCCTACAATGAGCAGTTCTTC. Supplemented by reference TRBV19 and TRBJ2-1, the full variable domain reads DGGITQSPKYLFRKEGQNVTLSCEQNLNHDAMYWYRQDPGQGLRLIYYSQIVNDFQKGDIAEGYSVSREKKESFPLTVTSAQKNPTAFYLCASSRLNDFHSYNEQFFGPGTRLTVL.

The V gene is TRBV7-2, the J gene TRBJ1-2; no definite D call. CDR3 length: 13 residues. Germline V gene sequence: CDR1 SGHTA, CDR2 FQGNSA. Trimming pared 4 bases from V and 8 bases from J, leaving 14 bases between. The CDR3 spells CASSSTGALGYTF. DNA of the CDR3: TGTGCCAGCAGCTCCACGGGAGCACTAGGCTACACCTTC.

This clone was seen just once. V is TRBV5-1 and J is TRBJ2-7, with TRBD2 matching over 8 bases. There are 15 residues in the CDR3. The J segment lost 5 bases and the V segment lost 4 bases, leaving 11 bases of the junction unmatched. Germline CDR1 and CDR2: SGHRS and YFSETQ. The CDR3 here is CASSPGGRRLDEQYF. The CDR3 nucleotides read TGCGCCAGCAGCCCGGGAGGGCGCCGACTGGACGAGCAGTACTTC.

This chain connects TRBV29-1 to TRBJ1-1, with 9 bases fitting TRBD1. V trimming: 8 bases; J trimming: 5 bases; junction bases outside the gene matches: 6. In germline, CDR1 is SQVTM, CDR2 ANQGSEA. CDR3 length: 12 amino acids. CDR3 nucleotide sequence: TGCAGCCCTTCGACAGGGGGGACTGAAGCTTTCTTT. Protein sequence: CSPSTGGTEAFF.

V is TRBV24-1 and J is TRBJ1-2, with D uncertain. V was pared by 4 bases and J by 8 bases, with 16 bases between. Germline loops: CDR1 KGHDR, CDR2 SFDVKD. The CDR3 extends over 14 amino acids. The CDR3 spells CATSDRRTREGYTF. CDR3 coding DNA: TGTGCCACCAGTGACCGCCGGACCCGGGAAGGCTACACCTTC.

The J gene is TRBJ1-5, the V gene TRBV6-1; D is perhaps TRBD1 (5 bases). The CDR3 extends over 16 amino acids. Germline V gene data show CDR1 as MNHNS and CDR2 as SASEGT. The V and J ends lost 0 bases and 3 bases respectively, with 12 bases between them. CDR3 sequence (DNA): TGTGCCAGCAGTGAAGCCTTGGTCAGGGACAATCAGCCCCAGCATTTT. Translating it yields CASSEALVRDNQPQHF.

This chain connects TRBV3-1 (or the pseudogene TRBV3-2) to TRBJ2-2; D unresolved. The CDR3 runs to 15 residues. Trimming took 1 base from V and 3 from J, leaving 9 bases between them. The germline V gene encodes CDR1 LGHDT and CDR2 YNNKEL (reference sequence). CDR3 sequence (DNA): TGTGCCAGCAGCCAAGTTAACAGACACACCGGGGAGCTGTTTTTT. This translates into CASSQVNRHTGELFF.

The chain combines TRBV30 with TRBJ1-2, with 7 bases lining up with TRBD1. This CDR3 is built from 14 residues. Losses at the gene ends were 3 bases for V and 4 bases for J; bases not matched to a gene: 8. Germline values: CDR1 GTSNPN, CDR2 SVGIG (reference sequence). CDR3 loop: CAWRGVGQPYGYTF. CDR3 nucleotides: TGTGCCTGGAGGGGGGTGGGACAGCCCTATGGCTACACCTTC. Full variable domain (outside the CDR3, taken from reference TRBV30 and TRBJ1-2): SQTIHQWPATLVQPVGSPLSLECTVEGTSNPNLYWYRQAAGRGLQLLFYSVGIGQISSEVPQNLSASRPQDRQFILSSKKLLLSDSGFYLCAWRGVGQPYGYTFGSGTRLTVV.

The J gene is TRBJ1-5, the V gene TRBV3-1 (or the pseudogene TRBV3-2); 8 bases fit TRBD1. The CDR3 contains 16 residues. V was pared by 3 bases and J by 4 bases, with 8 bases of the junction left unmatched. Germline lookup yields CDR1 LGHDT and CDR2 YNNKEL (reference sequence). The chain's CDR3 is CASSQTGTGVNQPQHF. The CDR3 coding sequence is TGTGCCAGCAGCCAGACAGGGACAGGAGTTAATCAGCCCCAGCATTTT.

The CDR3 is CASSSPRAGIDYGYTF. The DNA of the CDR3 is TGCGCCAGCAGCTCGCCCCGGGCAGGGATTGACTATGGCTACACCTTC. The chain has TRBV5-1 and TRBJ1-2; TRBD1 might be the D (5 bases). With 3 bases removed from V and 3 bases from J, the gap between germline ends came to 18 bases. The CDR3 covers 16 residues. Germline-derived CDR1 and CDR2 are SGHRS and YFSETQ.

This rearrangement joins TRBV6-7 to TRBJ2-3, with TRBD2 matching 11 bases. TRBV6-7 carries the ORF label, with uncertain function. This CDR3 contains 18 residues. V shed 0 bases, J shed 1 base, and the junction held 6 bases outside the gene matches. Here the CDR3 DNA reads TGTGCCAGCAGTTACTCGGCTAGCGGGAGGAGTCGCACAGATACGCAGTATTTT. Its translation: CASSYSASGRSRTDTQYF.

The CDR3 protein is CASSFSVTTGFSPLHF. In DNA form, the CDR3 reads TGTGCCAGCAGCTTCTCAGTGACAACAGGGTTTTCACCCCTCCACTTT. The rearrangement uses TRBV11-2 and TRBJ1-6; possible D gene TRBD1, 6 bases. This CDR3 comprises 16 residues. Germline V gives CDR1 SGHAT, CDR2 FQNNGV. Trimming removed 3 bases at V and 9 bases at J, with 18 bases between.

The chain joins TRBV6-4 to TRBJ1-2; the match to TRBD1 covers 10 bases. J lost 7 bases, V lost 2 bases, and 4 bases had no gene match. The CDR3 is made up of 14 amino acids. The germline V gene has CDR1 MRHNA and CDR2 SNTAGT. The CDR3 reads CASSDDRGRSGYTF. CDR3 in DNA: TGTGCCAGCAGTGACGACAGGGGGCGAAGTGGCTACACCTTC.

The gene calls are TRBV4-1 and TRBJ2-7; perhaps TRBD2 as D (6 bases). The germline V and J ends were trimmed by 2 bases and 1 base, with 18 bases remaining between them. CDR3 length equals 17 residues. Germline-derived CDR1 and CDR2 are MGHRA and YSYEKL. The CDR3 sequence: CASSQRTTTLASYEQYF. CDR3 nucleotide sequence: TGCGCCAGCAGCCAAAGGACTACGACCCTAGCTTCCTACGAGCAGTACTTC.

The DNA of the CDR3 is TGTGCCAGCAGGAGACAGTCCAGCGGCAATCAGCCCCAGCATTTT. As protein: CASRRQSSGNQPQHF. This chain uses TRBV6-5 with TRBJ1-5, with D possibly TRBD1 on 5 matching bases. The V end lost 6 bases, the J end lost 2 bases, and 14 bases lay between the germline ends. From germline, CDR1 is MNHEY and CDR2 SVGAGI. CDR3 length equals 15 residues.

A remark on this clone: One junction end disagrees with the germline gene, perhaps due to a read error. The V and J genes are TRBV7-7 and TRBJ1-4; TRBD1 is a possible D gene (5 bases). The CDR3 covers 15 residues. Germline V lookup: CDR1 SSHAT, CDR2 FNYEAQ (reference sequence). CDR3 sequence reads: CASSLGAGFNEKLFF. Here the CDR3 DNA reads TGTGCTAGCAGCTTAGGGGCAGGTTTTAATGAAAAACTGTTTTTT.

This clone was seen only once. The chain combines TRBV6-5 with TRBJ1-5; 8 bases agree with TRBD1. The CDR3 has 14 residues. The ends lost 2 bases at V and 6 bases at J; junction bases unmatched: 3. Germline-derived CDR1 and CDR2 are MNHEY and SVGAGI. In nucleotides, the CDR3 is TGTGCCAGCAGTTACGGGACAGGAGGTCAGCCCCAGCATTTT. Protein sequence: CASSYGTGGQPQHF.

The CDR3 DNA is TGTGCCAGCAACCCCGGGACTAGCGGGGCGTGGGGGTTCTTC. The encoded protein is CASNPGTSGAWGFF. The chain joins TRBV6-5 to TRBJ2-1, with 13 bases fitting TRBD2. The CDR3 consists of 14 residues. In germline, CDR1 is MNHEY, CDR2 SVGAGI. V dropped 7 bases and J dropped 15; count of bases not matched to a gene: 12.

This clone occurred a few times. The V and J genes are TRBV28 and TRBJ1-1; D unclear. The CDR3 loop spans 15 amino acids. Germline V gene sequence: CDR1 MDHEN, CDR2 SYDVKM. V was pared by 9 bases and J by 1 base, with 18 bases between. CDR3 coding DNA: TGTGCCAGTAAAAGCGACCCCCGCGAGAACACTGAAGCTTTCTTT. This gives the protein CASKSDPRENTEAFF.

The chain links TRBV24-1 to TRBJ2-1; 12 bases line up with TRBD2. The length of the CDR3 is 17 residues. J lost 7 bases, V lost 3 bases, and 9 bases had no gene match. Germline V lookup: CDR1 KGHDR, CDR2 SFDVKD. Here the CDR3 DNA reads TGTGCCACCAGTGATCGACTAGCGGGAGTGACCCCAAATGAGCAGTTCTTC. Translating gives CATSDRLAGVTPNEQFF.

The genes are TRBV3-1 (or the pseudogene TRBV3-2) and TRBJ2-3, with 10 bases that match TRBD2. Germline assignment: CDR1 LGHDT and CDR2 YNNKEL (reference sequence). Trimming at V came to 1 base and at J to 5 bases, leaving 6 bases not matched to a gene. CDR3 length: 16 residues. Here the CDR3 reads CASSQVSGGAGDTQYF. CDR3 bases: TGTGCCAGCAGCCAAGTCAGCGGGGGGGCAGGAGATACGCAGTATTTT.

This clone has just a few counts. The CDR3 loop is CSVVGLASEQFF. In nucleotides, the CDR3 is TGCAGCGTTGTAGGACTAGCGTCTGAGCAGTTCTTC. The J gene is TRBJ2-1, the V gene TRBV29-1; 9 positions agree with TRBD2. V gave up 4 bases and J gave up 9 bases; unmatched junction bases: 4. This CDR3 contains 12 residues. The germline V gene has CDR1 SQVTM and CDR2 ANQGSEA.